This T cell receptor beta chain emerged from a study of T cell responses to AZD1222 COVID-19 vaccine. Study-level results: Nearly half of the spike-specific TCRs reportedly recognize variant regions that carry no mutations.

The ends lost 1 base at V and 0 bases at J; junction bases unmatched: 13. This CDR3 comprises 19 residues. Germline CDR1 is SEHNR and CDR2 is FQNEAQ (reference sequence). A word on this clone: The antigen remains undetermined.

Only in-frame clones appear in the TCRdb table, and some are missing; sequencing was by immunoSEQ multiplex PCR. The table has 90,000 to 120,000 clones, around nine tenths seen once. The rearrangement joins TRBV7-9 to TRBJ1-2; 8 bases fit TRBD1. The sequence derives from an adult who received the AZD1222 COVID-19 vaccine. The sequencing used peripheral blood, collected 28 days after the second AZD1222 dose. This CDR3 is CASSLDRDRLQYSNYGYTF. CDR3 sequence (DNA): TGTGCCAGCAGCTTAGACCGGGACAGGCTCCAATATTCTAACTATGGCTACACCTTC.